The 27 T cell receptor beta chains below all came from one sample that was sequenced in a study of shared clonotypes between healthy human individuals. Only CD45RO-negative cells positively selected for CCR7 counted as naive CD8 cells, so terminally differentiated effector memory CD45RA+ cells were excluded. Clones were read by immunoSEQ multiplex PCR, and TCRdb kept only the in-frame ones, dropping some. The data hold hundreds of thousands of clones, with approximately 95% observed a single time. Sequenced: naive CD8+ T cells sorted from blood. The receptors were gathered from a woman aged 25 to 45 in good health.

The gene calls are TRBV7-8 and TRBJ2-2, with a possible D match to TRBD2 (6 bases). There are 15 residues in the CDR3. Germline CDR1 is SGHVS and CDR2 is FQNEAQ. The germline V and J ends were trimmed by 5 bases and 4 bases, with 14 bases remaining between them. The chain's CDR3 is CASSPLRGFTGELFF. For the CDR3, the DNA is TGTGCCAGCAGCCCACTGCGGGGATTCACCGGGGAGCTGTTTTTT.

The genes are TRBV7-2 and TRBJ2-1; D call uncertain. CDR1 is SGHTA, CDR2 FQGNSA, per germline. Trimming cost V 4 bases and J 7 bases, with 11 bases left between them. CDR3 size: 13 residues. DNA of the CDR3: TGTGCCAGCAGCTGGGCGCTGGGAAATGAGCAGTTCTTC. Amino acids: CASSWALGNEQFF.

CDR3 residues: CASFPGHRNTEAFF. The CDR3, as DNA: TGTGCCAGTTTTCCGGGACACCGAAACACTGAAGCTTTCTTT. The chain uses TRBV19 and TRBJ1-1; D might be TRBD1 (6 bases). The V gene's germline CDR1 is LNHDA and CDR2 SQIVND (reference sequence). This CDR3 is built from 14 residues. Trimming removed 8 bases from V and 2 bases from J, with 15 bases in between.

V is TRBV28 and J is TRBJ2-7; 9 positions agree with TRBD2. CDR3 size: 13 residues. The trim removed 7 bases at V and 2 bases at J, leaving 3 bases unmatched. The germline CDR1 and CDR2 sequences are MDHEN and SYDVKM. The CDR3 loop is CASNPSGTYEQYF. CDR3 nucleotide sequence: TGTGCCAGCAACCCTAGCGGGACCTACGAGCAGTACTTC.

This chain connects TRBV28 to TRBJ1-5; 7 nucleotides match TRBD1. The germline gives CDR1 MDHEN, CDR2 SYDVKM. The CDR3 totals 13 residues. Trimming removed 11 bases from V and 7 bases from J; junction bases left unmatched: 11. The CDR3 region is CAGTQGWGQPQHF. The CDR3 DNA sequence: TGTGCCGGAACACAGGGGTGGGGACAGCCCCAGCATTTT. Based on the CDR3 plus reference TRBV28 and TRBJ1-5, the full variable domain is DVKVTQSSRYLVKRTGEKVFLECVQDMDHENMFWYRQDPGLGLRLIYFSYDVKMKEKGDIPEGYSVSREKKERFSLILESASTNQTSMYLCAGTQGWGQPQHFGDGTRLSIL.

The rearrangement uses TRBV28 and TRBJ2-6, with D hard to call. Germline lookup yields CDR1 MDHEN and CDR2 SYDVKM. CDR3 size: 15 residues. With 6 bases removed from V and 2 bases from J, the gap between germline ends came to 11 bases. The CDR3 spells CASSLTWAGANVLTF. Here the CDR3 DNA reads TGTGCCAGCAGCCTCACCTGGGCTGGGGCCAACGTCCTGACTTTC.

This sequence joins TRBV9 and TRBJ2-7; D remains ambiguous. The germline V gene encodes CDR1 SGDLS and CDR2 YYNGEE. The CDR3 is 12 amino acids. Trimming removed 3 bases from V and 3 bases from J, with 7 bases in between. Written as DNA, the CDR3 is TGTGCCAGCAGCGGCGACTTCTACGAGCAGTACTTC. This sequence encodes CASSGDFYEQYF. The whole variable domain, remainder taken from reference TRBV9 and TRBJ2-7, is DSGVTQTPKHLITATGQRVTLRCSPRSGDLSVYWYQQSLDQGLQFLIQYYNGEERAKGNILERFSAQQFPDLHSELNLSSLELGDSALYFCASSGDFYEQYFGPGTRLTVT.

In DNA form, the CDR3 reads TGTGCCAGCAGCTTAGAGGGCACCTCCTACGAGCAGTACTTC. Translating gives CASSLEGTSYEQYF. V usage is TRBV11-2 and J usage is TRBJ2-7; D unresolved. This CDR3 is 14 amino acids long. Germline values: CDR1 SGHAT, CDR2 FQNNGV. The germline V and J ends were trimmed by 0 bases and 0 bases, with 6 bases remaining between them.

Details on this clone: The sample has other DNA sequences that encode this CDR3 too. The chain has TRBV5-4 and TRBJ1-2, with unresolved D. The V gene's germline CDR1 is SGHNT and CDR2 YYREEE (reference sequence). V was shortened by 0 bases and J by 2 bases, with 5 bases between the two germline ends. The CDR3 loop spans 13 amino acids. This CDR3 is CASSLGGNYGYTF. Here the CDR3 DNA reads TGTGCCAGCAGCTTGGGAGGGAACTATGGCTACACCTTC.

CDR3: CASNPRTGMDEQYF. The CDR3 DNA sequence: TGTGCCAGCAACCCCCGGACAGGGATGGACGAGCAGTACTTC. This chain links TRBV2 with TRBJ2-7, with 8 bases matching TRBD1. In germline, CDR1 is SNHLY, CDR2 FYNNEI. This CDR3 is built from 14 residues. V lost 7 bases and J lost 5; bases outside the gene matches: 10.

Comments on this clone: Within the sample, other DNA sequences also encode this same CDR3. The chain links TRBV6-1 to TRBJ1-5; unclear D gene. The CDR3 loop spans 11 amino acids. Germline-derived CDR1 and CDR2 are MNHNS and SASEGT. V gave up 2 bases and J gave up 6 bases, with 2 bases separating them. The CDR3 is CASSELQPQHF. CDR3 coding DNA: TGTGCCAGCAGTGAACTTCAGCCCCAGCATTTT.

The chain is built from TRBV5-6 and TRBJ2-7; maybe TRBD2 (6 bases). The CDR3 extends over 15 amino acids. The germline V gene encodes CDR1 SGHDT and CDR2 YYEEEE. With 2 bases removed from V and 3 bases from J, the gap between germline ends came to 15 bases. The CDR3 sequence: CASSFSTAGYYEQYF. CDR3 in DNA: TGTGCCAGCAGCTTTTCGACGGCGGGGTACTACGAGCAGTACTTC. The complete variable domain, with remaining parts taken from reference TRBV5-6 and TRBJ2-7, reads DAGVTQSPTHLIKTRGQQVTLRCSPKSGHDTVSWYQQALGQGPQFIFQYYEEEERQRGNFPDRFSGHQFPNYSSELNVNALLLGDSALYLCASSFSTAGYYEQYFGPGTRLTVT.

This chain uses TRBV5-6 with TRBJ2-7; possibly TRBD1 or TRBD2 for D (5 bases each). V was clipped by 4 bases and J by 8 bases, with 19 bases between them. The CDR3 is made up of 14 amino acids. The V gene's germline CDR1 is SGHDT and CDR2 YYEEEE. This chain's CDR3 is CASSPGAATTQQYF. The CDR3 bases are TGTGCCAGCAGCCCCGGGGCAGCGACTACGCAGCAGTACTTC.

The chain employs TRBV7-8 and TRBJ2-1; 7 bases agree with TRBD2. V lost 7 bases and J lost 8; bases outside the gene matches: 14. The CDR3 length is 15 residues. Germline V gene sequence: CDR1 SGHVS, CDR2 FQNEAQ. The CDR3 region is CASIKGRGTWDEQFF. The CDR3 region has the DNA TGTGCCAGCATCAAGGGGCGGGGGACCTGGGATGAGCAGTTCTTC. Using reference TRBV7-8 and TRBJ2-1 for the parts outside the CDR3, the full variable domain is GAGVSQSPRYKVAKRGQDVALRCDPISGHVSLFWYQQALGQGPEFLTYFQNEAQLDKSGLPSDRFFAERPEGSVSTLKIQRTQQEDSAVYLCASIKGRGTWDEQFFGPGTRLTVL.

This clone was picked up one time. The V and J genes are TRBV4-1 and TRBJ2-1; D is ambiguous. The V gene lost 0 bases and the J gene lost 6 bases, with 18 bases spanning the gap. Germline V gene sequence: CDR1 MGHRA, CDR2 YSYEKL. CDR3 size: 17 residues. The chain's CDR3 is CASSQDQVPTNANEQFF. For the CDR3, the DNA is TGCGCCAGCAGCCAAGACCAAGTTCCGACGAACGCCAATGAGCAGTTCTTC.

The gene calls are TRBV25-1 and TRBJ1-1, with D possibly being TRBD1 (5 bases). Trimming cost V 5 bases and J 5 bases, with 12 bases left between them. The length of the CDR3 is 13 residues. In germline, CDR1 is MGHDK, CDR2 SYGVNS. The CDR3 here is CASSQMGVTEAFF. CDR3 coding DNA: TGTGCCAGCAGTCAGATGGGGGTAACTGAAGCTTTCTTT.

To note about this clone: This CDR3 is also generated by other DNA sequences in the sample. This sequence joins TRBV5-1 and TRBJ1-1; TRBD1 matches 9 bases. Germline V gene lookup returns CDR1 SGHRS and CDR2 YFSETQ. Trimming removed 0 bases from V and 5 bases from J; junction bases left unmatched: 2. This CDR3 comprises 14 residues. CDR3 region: CASSLEGQGTEAFF. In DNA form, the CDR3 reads TGCGCCAGCAGCTTGGAGGGACAGGGTACTGAAGCTTTCTTT.

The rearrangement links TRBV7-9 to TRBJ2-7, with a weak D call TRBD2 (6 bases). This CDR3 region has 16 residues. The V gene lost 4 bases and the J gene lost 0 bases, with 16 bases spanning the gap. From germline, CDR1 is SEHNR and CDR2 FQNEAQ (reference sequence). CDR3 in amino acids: CASSYRSGPYSYEQYF. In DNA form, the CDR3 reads TGTGCCAGCAGCTACCGTAGCGGTCCATACTCCTACGAGCAGTACTTC. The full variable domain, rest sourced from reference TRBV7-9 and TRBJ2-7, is DTGVSQNPRHKITKRGQNVTFRCDPISEHNRLYWYRQTLGQGPEFLTYFQNEAQLEKSRLLSDRFSAERPKGSFSTLEIQRTEQGDSAMYLCASSYRSGPYSYEQYFGPGTRLTVT.

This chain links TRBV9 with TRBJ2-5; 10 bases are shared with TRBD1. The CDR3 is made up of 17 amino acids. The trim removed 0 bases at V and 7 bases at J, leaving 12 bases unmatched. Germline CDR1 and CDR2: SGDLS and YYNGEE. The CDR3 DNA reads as TGTGCCAGCAGCGTAGGGGGGACAGGGGCCATCCTGGGGACCCAGTACTTC. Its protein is CASSVGGTGAILGTQYF.

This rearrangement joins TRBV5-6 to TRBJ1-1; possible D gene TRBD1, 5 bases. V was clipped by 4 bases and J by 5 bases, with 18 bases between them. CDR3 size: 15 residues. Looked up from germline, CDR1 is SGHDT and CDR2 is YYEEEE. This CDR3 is CASSPWVLGQTEAFF. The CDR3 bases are TGTGCCAGCAGCCCCTGGGTCTTGGGGCAAACTGAAGCTTTCTTT.

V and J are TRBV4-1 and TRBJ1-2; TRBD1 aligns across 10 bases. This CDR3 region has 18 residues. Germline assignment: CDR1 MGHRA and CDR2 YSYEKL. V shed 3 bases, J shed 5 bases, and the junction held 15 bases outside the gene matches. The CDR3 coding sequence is TGCGCCAGCAGCCAGAGAGGGTCAACCGGGACAGGGGATTATGGCTACACCTTC. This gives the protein CASSQRGSTGTGDYGYTF.

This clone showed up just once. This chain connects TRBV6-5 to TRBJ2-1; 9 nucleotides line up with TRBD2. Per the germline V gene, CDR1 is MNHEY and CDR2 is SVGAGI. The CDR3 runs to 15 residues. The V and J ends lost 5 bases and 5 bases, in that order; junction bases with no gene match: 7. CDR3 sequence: CASSRLAGTHNEQFF. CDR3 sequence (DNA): TGTGCCAGCAGTCGCCTAGCGGGAACCCACAATGAGCAGTTCTTC.

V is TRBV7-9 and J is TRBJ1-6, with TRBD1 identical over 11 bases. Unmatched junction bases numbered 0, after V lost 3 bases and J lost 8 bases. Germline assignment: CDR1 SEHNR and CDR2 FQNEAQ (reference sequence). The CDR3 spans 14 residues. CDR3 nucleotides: TGTGCCAGCAGCTTGGGACAGGGGGATTCACCCCTCCACTTT. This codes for CASSLGQGDSPLHF.

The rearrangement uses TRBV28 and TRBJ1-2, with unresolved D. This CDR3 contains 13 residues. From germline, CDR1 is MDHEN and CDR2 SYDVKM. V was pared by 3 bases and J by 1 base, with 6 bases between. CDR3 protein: CASSFPLNYGYTF. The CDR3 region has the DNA TGTGCCAGCAGTTTCCCGCTTAACTATGGCTACACCTTC.

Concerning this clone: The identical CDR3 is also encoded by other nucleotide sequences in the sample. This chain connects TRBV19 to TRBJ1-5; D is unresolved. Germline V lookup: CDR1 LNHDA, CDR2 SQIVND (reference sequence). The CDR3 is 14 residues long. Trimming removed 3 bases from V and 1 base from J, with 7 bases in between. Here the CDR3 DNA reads TGTGCCAGTAGTATCGACACGAGCAATCAGCCCCAGCATTTT. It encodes CASSIDTSNQPQHF.

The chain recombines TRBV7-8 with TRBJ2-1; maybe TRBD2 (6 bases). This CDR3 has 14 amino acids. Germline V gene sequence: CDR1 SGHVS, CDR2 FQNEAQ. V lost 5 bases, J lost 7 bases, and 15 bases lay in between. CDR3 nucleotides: TGTGCCAGCAGCCCCGGGACTCCCTGGAATGAGCAGTTCTTC. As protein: CASSPGTPWNEQFF.

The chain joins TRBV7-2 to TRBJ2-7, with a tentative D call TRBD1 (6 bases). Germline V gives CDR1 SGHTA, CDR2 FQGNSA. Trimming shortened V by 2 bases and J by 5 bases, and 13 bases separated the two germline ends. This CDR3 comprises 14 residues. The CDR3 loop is CASSLIQGNDEQYF. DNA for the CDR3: TGTGCCAGCAGCTTAATACAGGGTAATGACGAGCAGTACTTC. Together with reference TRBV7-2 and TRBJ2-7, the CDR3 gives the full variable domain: GAGVSQSPSNKVTEKGKDVELRCDPISGHTALYWYRQSLGQGLEFLIYFQGNSAPDKSGLPSDRFSAERTGGSVSTLTIQRTQQEDSAVYLCASSLIQGNDEQYFGPGTRLTVT.